The 25 T cell receptor beta chains given below trace back to one sample, sequenced in a study of chemoradiotherapy in HPV16-positive cancers. Clones were read by immunoSEQ multiplex PCR, and TCRdb kept only the in-frame ones, dropping some. This table holds about 12,000 clones, approximately 77% found once. Sample collection occurred from a patient who underwent chemoradiotherapy. Receptor source: a human donor with HPV-associated anogenital cancer.

The V call is TRBV29-1, the J call TRBJ2-1; TRBD1 might be the D (5 bases). Germline assignment: CDR1 SQVTM and CDR2 ANQGSEA. Trimming removed 3 bases at V and 8 bases at J, with 14 bases between. The CDR3 totals 13 residues. The DNA of the CDR3 is TGCAGCGTTGATGCCAGGGCGAATGATGAGCAGTTCTTC. Its translation is CSVDARANDEQFF.

The chain links TRBV13 to TRBJ1-6; 7 nucleotides match TRBD1. J gave up 10 bases and V 5 bases, and 11 bases lay outside the gene matches. This CDR3 region has 15 residues. Germline V gene sequence: CDR1 PRHDT, CDR2 FYEKMQ (reference sequence). The CDR3 DNA sequence: TGTGCCAGCAGCCGACAGGGTAAATTGATATCACCCCTCCACTTT. The encoded protein is CASSRQGKLISPLHF.

This chain connects TRBV19 to TRBJ1-5; D perhaps matches TRBD1 (6 bases). The CDR3 has 16 residues. Germline V gene lookup returns CDR1 LNHDA and CDR2 SQIVND (reference sequence). V was trimmed by 10 bases and J by 0 bases, leaving 19 bases between them. CDR3 nucleotide sequence: TGTGCCACCAAACAACTGACAGGAAATAGCAATCAGCCCCAGCATTTT. The encoded protein is CATKQLTGNSNQPQHF.

This chain links TRBV25-1 with TRBJ2-7, with 9 bases fitting TRBD1. V was pared by 0 bases and J by 4 bases, with 4 bases of the junction left unmatched. There are 15 residues in the CDR3. Germline CDR1 and CDR2: MGHDK and SYGVNS. This CDR3 is CASSEYTTGGYEQYF. For the CDR3, the DNA is TGTGCCAGCAGTGAATATACGACAGGGGGTTACGAGCAGTACTTC.

This chain connects TRBV20-1 to TRBJ2-2; D uncertain. V was pared by 1 base and J by 7 bases, with 4 bases between. Germline V CDR1 and CDR2: DFQATT, SNEGSKA (reference sequence). CDR3 length: 11 residues. The CDR3 DNA is TGCAGTGCTAGAGTCGGCGGGGAGCTGTTTTTT. This gives the protein CSARVGGELFF.

The chain links TRBV11-3 to TRBJ1-1; tentative D call: TRBD1 (6 bases). CDR1 and CDR2 from the germline V gene are SGHNT and YENEEA. The CDR3 contains 13 residues. Trimming took off 2 bases at V and 8 bases at J, with 12 bases between the two ends. CDR3 in DNA: TGTGCCAGCAGCTTACTAGGAGGACAGGAAGCTTTCTTT. Encoded protein: CASSLLGGQEAFF.

This chain connects TRBV6-5 to TRBJ2-2; D remains ambiguous. The CDR3 is 12 amino acids. Trimming cost V 6 bases and J 4 bases, with 6 bases left between them. CDR1 and CDR2 (germline): MNHEY, SVGAGI. The CDR3 DNA reads as TGTGCCAGCAGAGGGTCCACCGGGGAGCTGTTTTTT. It yields the protein CASRGSTGELFF.

This chain connects TRBV28 to TRBJ2-3; 7 nucleotides line up with TRBD2. Germline assignment: CDR1 MDHEN and CDR2 SYDVKM. The CDR3 runs 14 residues. With V trimmed by 7 bases and J by 0 bases, 4 bases remained unmatched. CDR3 sequence: CASTLGGSTDTQYF. In nucleotides, the CDR3 is TGTGCCAGCACTCTCGGGGGGAGCACAGATACGCAGTATTTT.

The V gene is TRBV15, the J gene TRBJ1-5; TRBD1 matches at 8 bases. Germline CDR1 LNHNV, CDR2 YYDKDF (reference sequence). The CDR3 is 14 residues long. V lost 1 base and J lost 11; bases outside the gene matches: 7. CDR3 in DNA: TGTGCCACCAGCAGAGGCCGGCAGGGGGCCGCCCAGCATTTT. Its protein product is CATSRGRQGAAQHF.

The chain employs TRBV16 and TRBJ1-1, with unresolved D. Per germline, CDR1 KGHSY and CDR2 FQNENV. Trimming removed 0 bases from V and 5 bases from J, with 7 bases in between. CDR3 length: 13 amino acids. CDR3 loop: CASSQSTGTEAFF. The DNA for the CDR3 is TGTGCCAGCAGCCAATCGACCGGGACTGAAGCTTTCTTT.

About this clone: At one end the junction does not follow the germline gene, possibly because of a read error. The chain links TRBV7-7 to TRBJ1-6; D is undetermined. Germline CDR1 reads SSHAT; CDR2 reads FNYEAQ (reference sequence). The CDR3 length is 15 residues. The CDR3 coding sequence is TGTGCTAGCAGCCGAGGGAGCTCCTATAATTCACCCCTCCACTTT. It codes for CASSRGSSYNSPLHF. The full variable domain, with the rest looked up from reference TRBV7-7 and TRBJ1-6, is GAGVSQSPRYKVTKRGQDVTLRCDPISSHATLYWYQQALGQGPEFLTYFNYEAQPDKSGLPSDRFSAERPEGSISTLTIQRTEQRDSAMYRCASSRGSSYNSPLHFGNGTRLTVT.

The gene calls are TRBV9 and TRBJ1-4, with TRBD1 matching over 7 bases. The CDR3 extends over 15 amino acids. Trimming took 3 bases from V and 8 from J; bases not matched to a gene: 10. Germline V gene data show CDR1 as SGDLS and CDR2 as YYNGEE. The CDR3 loop reads CASSEGGTVREKLFF. CDR3 DNA sequence: TGTGCCAGCAGCGAAGGGGGGACAGTCCGGGAAAAACTGTTTTTT.

The chain joins TRBV5-1 to TRBJ1-1, with D possibly TRBD1 on 5 matching bases. Deletions cut 4 bases from V and 10 bases from J, with 17 bases between. Germline lookup yields CDR1 SGHRS and CDR2 YFSETQ. This CDR3 contains 13 residues. The CDR3 bases are TGCGCCAGCAGCCCCCGAGAAGGGGTGGTAGCTTTCTTT. As protein: CASSPREGVVAFF.

The chain uses TRBV20-1 and TRBJ1-1; D possibly corresponds to TRBD1 (5 bases). Trimming shortened V by 3 bases and J by 11 bases, and 13 bases separated the two germline ends. The CDR3 is 11 amino acids. Germline loops: CDR1 DFQATT, CDR2 SNEGSKA (reference sequence). The DNA of the CDR3 is TGCAGTGCTAGTGAATCGGGGCTGGCTTTCTTT. Translation gives CSASESGLAFF.

The chain is built from TRBV9 and TRBJ2-5, with TRBD2 as a possible D gene (6 bases). The germline gives CDR1 SGDLS, CDR2 YYNGEE. The CDR3 sequence is 13 residues long. V was trimmed by 3 bases and J by 5 bases, leaving 11 bases between them. The CDR3 DNA follows: TGTGCCAGCAGCGGGAGGGGAATGGAGACCCAGTACTTC. It specifies CASSGRGMETQYF.

The rearrangement links TRBV6-5 to TRBJ1-6, with D maybe TRBD1 (5 bases). Deletions cut 6 bases from V and 7 bases from J, with 10 bases between. Looked up from germline, CDR1 is MNHEY and CDR2 is SVGAGI. The CDR3 contains 13 residues. CDR3 DNA: TGTGCCAGCAGCCCCAGACAGAATTCACCCCTCCACTTT. It encodes CASSPRQNSPLHF.

This clone has just a few counts. The genes are TRBV9 and TRBJ1-2; maybe TRBD1 (5 bases). Germline CDR1 reads SGDLS; CDR2 reads YYNGEE. V was clipped by 3 bases and J by 3 bases, with 12 bases between them. The CDR3 is made up of 14 amino acids. CDR3 region: CASSAAGTDYGYTF. The CDR3, as DNA: TGTGCCAGCAGCGCTGCCGGGACGGACTATGGCTACACCTTC.

CDR3 region: CASSSSGGGFDEQFF. DNA for the CDR3: TGTGCCAGCAGCTCTTCAGGGGGCGGTTTCGATGAGCAGTTCTTC. The rearrangement joins TRBV7-9 to TRBJ2-1, with 8 nucleotides matching TRBD1. The junction had 10 bases not matched to a gene; V was cut back by 4 bases and J by 8 bases. CDR3 length: 15 residues. Germline V lookup: CDR1 SEHNR, CDR2 FQNEAQ (reference sequence).

The chain couples TRBV5-6 to TRBJ1-2, with 7 bases lining up with TRBD1. V trimming: 2 bases; J trimming: 2 bases; junction bases outside the gene matches: 6. Germline V gene sequence: CDR1 SGHDT, CDR2 YYEEEE. The CDR3 has 15 amino acids. CDR3 region: CASSLRQGINYGYTF. The CDR3 nucleotides read TGTGCCAGCAGCTTAAGACAGGGTATAAACTATGGCTACACCTTC.

The table lists this clone with a few counts. V and J are TRBV5-1 and TRBJ2-2; D possibly matches TRBD1 or TRBD2 (6 bases each). CDR3 length: 15 residues. Germline assignment: CDR1 SGHRS and CDR2 YFSETQ. Deletions cut 9 bases from V and 6 bases from J, with 21 bases between. CDR3 amino acids: CATDVGGVKSGELFF. The DNA of the CDR3 is TGCGCCACAGACGTGGGGGGCGTAAAGTCCGGGGAGCTGTTTTTT.

In its sample, this clone was seen a few times. The V gene is TRBV7-6, the J gene TRBJ1-1; D remains ambiguous. Germline CDR1 is SGHVS and CDR2 is FNYEAQ. This CDR3 has 13 amino acids. Trimming pared 1 base from V and 6 bases from J, leaving 9 bases between. This CDR3 reads CASSLVRGAEAFF. The CDR3 DNA sequence: TGTGCCAGCAGCTTAGTTCGCGGTGCTGAAGCTTTCTTT.

This chain joins TRBV10-3 and TRBJ2-3; D is ambiguous. This CDR3 contains 11 residues. The V gene's germline CDR1 is ENHRY and CDR2 SYGVKD. The V gene lost 4 bases and the J gene lost 4 bases, with 3 bases spanning the gap. The CDR3 DNA reads TGTGCCATCAGTGGGGCAGATACGCAGTATTTT. It yields the protein CAISGADTQYF.

The genes are TRBV29-1 and TRBJ2-3; D is ambiguous. The CDR3 length is 13 residues. With 3 bases removed from V and 2 bases from J, the gap between germline ends came to 9 bases. CDR1 is SQVTM and CDR2 is ANQGSEA in the germline V gene. CDR3 in amino acids: CSVDSVLTDTQYF. CDR3 nucleotide sequence: TGCAGCGTTGACTCCGTCCTCACAGATACGCAGTATTTT.

This chain uses TRBV6-5 with TRBJ2-7; D is uncertain. V dropped 2 bases and J dropped 3 bases, with 14 bases sitting between them. Germline values: CDR1 MNHEY, CDR2 SVGAGI. The CDR3 extends over 15 amino acids. CDR3 nucleotides: TGTGCCAGCAGTTACGGCAGGTCGACATTCTACGAGCAGTACTTC. It specifies CASSYGRSTFYEQYF.

This chain uses TRBV6-1 with TRBJ2-2, with D maybe TRBD2 (5 bases). The V gene lost 3 bases and the J gene lost 2 bases, with 13 bases spanning the gap. The CDR3 spans 16 residues. In germline, CDR1 is MNHNS, CDR2 SASEGT. The CDR3 loop reads CASSEYLGLNTGELFF. CDR3 nucleotides: TGTGCCAGCAGTGAGTATCTTGGACTCAACACCGGGGAGCTGTTTTTT.